The source of this T cell receptor (beta chain) is a study of blood T cell repertoires in COVID-19. Assay used: immunoSEQ multiplex PCR; TCRdb lists only in-frame clones, some missing. In the table there are 150,000 to 200,000 clones, approximately 85% of which are singletons. With 0 bases removed from V and 1 base from J, the gap between germline ends came to 8 bases. The germline V gene has CDR1 SGHRS and CDR2 YFSETQ. CDR3 length: 15 amino acids. Sequenced material: peripheral blood. The chain employs TRBV5-1 and TRBJ1-3; D is unclear. The clonotype originates from a man in his sixties with active or convalescent COVID-19. The CDR3 sequence: CASSLVASSGNTIYF. The CDR3, as DNA: TGCGCCAGCAGCTTGGTAGCGTCTTCTGGAAACACCATATATTTT.